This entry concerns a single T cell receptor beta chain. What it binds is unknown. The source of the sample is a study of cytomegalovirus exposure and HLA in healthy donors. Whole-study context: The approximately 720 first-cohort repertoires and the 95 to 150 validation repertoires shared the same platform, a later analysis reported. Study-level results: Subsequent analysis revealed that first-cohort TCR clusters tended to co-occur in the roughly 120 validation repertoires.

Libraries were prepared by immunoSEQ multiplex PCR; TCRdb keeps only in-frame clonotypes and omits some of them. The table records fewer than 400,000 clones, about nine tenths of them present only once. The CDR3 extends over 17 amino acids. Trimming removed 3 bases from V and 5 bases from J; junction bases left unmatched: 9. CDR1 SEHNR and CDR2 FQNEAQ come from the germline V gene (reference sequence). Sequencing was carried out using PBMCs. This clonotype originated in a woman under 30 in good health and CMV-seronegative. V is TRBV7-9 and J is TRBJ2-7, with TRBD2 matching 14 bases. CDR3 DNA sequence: TGTGCCAGCAGCTTTACAGGGACTAGCGGGAGTGGTAACGAGCAGTACTTC. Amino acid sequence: CASSFTGTSGSGNEQYF.